A single T cell receptor beta chain is shown here with its context. Its specificity is unknown. The PCR had 60 Vbeta and 13 Jbeta primers. Profiled with immunoSEQ multiplex PCR; TCRdb holds only in-frame clones, not every one. The data contain 160,000 or so clones, more than 60% of them singletons. Germline CDR1 SEHNR, CDR2 FQNEAQ (reference sequence). The CDR3 totals 15 residues. J gave up 2 bases and V 5 bases, and 4 bases lay outside the gene matches. This record comes from a study of cytomegalovirus exposure and HLA in healthy donors. Study-wide results and caveats: For most TCR sequences rarity was the rule, although some public TCRs occurred in many donors.

The rearrangement uses TRBV7-9 and TRBJ2-7, with 12 bases matching TRBD2. This TCR was sampled from a woman aged 25 to 39 in good health and CMV-seronegative. Source material: PBMCs. CDR3 coding DNA: TGTGCCAGCAGCCTGACTAGCGGGGGTCCCTACGAGCAGTACTTC. Its translation: CASSLTSGGPYEQYF.